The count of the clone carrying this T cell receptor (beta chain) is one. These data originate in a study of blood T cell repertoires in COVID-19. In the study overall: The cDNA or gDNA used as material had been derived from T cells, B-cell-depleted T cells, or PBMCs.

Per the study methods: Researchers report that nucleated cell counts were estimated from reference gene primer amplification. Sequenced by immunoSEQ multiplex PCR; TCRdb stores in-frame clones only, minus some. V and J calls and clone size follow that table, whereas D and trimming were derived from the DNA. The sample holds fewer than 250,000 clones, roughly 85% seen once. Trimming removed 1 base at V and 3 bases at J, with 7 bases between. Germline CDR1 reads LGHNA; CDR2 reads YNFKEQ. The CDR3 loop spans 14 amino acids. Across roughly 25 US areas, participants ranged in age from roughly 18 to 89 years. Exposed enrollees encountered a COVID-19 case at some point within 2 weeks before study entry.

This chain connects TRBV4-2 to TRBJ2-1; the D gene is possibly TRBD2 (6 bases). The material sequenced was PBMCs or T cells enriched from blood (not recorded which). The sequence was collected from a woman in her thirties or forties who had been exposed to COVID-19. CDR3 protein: CASSQGGDYNEQFF. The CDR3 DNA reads TGTGCCAGCAGCCAAGGCGGGGACTACAATGAGCAGTTCTTC.